What follows are 22 T cell receptor beta chains derived from one specimen sequenced in a study of cytomegalovirus exposure and HLA in healthy donors. PCR involved 60 Vbeta and 13 Jbeta primers. Clones were read by immunoSEQ multiplex PCR, and TCRdb kept only the in-frame ones, dropping some. The profile shows more than 80,000 clones, 65% to 85% of them singletons. Sequencing was carried out using PBMCs. The receptors were gathered from a woman aged 65 to 85 in good health and CMV-seropositive.

This sequence joins TRBV7-2 and TRBJ2-1, with 8 bases lining up with TRBD2. Trimming removed 4 bases from V and 0 bases from J; junction bases left unmatched: 5. The germline V gene has CDR1 SGHTA and CDR2 FQGNSA. The CDR3 covers 16 residues. CDR3 nucleotide sequence: TGTGCCAGCAGCTCAGAGCGGGGGAGCTCCTACAATGAGCAGTTCTTC. Protein sequence: CASSSERGSSYNEQFF.

The rearrangement uses TRBV5-8 and TRBJ1-4; tentatively, D is TRBD1 (5 bases). This CDR3 region has 15 residues. Germline values: CDR1 SGHTS, CDR2 YDEGEE. The V and J ends lost 0 bases and 0 bases respectively, with 6 bases between them. This CDR3 is CASSLEGTTNEKLFF. DNA of the CDR3: TGTGCCAGCAGCTTGGAGGGGACAACTAATGAAAAACTGTTTTTT.

The J gene is TRBJ2-7, the V gene TRBV7-9; 13 bases map to TRBD2. The junction had 10 bases not matched to a gene; V was cut back by 5 bases and J by 9 bases. Germline V lookup: CDR1 SEHNR, CDR2 FQNEAQ (reference sequence). The CDR3 consists of 15 residues. CDR3 nucleotide sequence: TGTGCCAGCAGCCAACTAGCGGGAGGGCCGGAAGCGCAGTACTTC. This translates into CASSQLAGGPEAQYF. Variable domain in full (rest from reference TRBV7-9 and TRBJ2-7): DTGVSQNPRHKITKRGQNVTFRCDPISEHNRLYWYRQTLGQGPEFLTYFQNEAQLEKSRLLSDRFSAERPKGSFSTLEIQRTEQGDSAMYLCASSQLAGGPEAQYFGPGTRLTVT.

In its sample, this clone was seen once. This chain uses TRBV2 with TRBJ2-7; TRBD2 matches at 12 bases. After removal of 6 bases from V and 4 bases from J, the junction contained 10 bases not matched to a gene. This CDR3 contains 16 residues. From germline, CDR1 is SNHLY and CDR2 FYNNEI. The CDR3 loop is CASRTSGSRGGYEQYF. The CDR3 DNA is TGTGCCAGCAGGACTAGCGGGAGCCGGGGGGGTTACGAGCAGTACTTC.

This rearrangement joins TRBV11-1 to TRBJ1-1; maybe TRBD1 (5 bases). V was clipped by 0 bases and J by 1 base, with 6 bases between them. Germline assignment: CDR1 SGHAT and CDR2 FQDESV (reference sequence). The CDR3 spans 14 residues. CDR3 DNA sequence: TGTGCCAGCAGCTTAGCTGGACAGAACACTGAAGCTTTCTTT. This sequence encodes CASSLAGQNTEAFF.

V is TRBV7-3 and J is TRBJ2-6, with 8 bases aligning to TRBD1. J was trimmed by 0 bases and V by 10 bases; bases with no gene match: 8. CDR1 and CDR2 (germline): SGHTA, FQGTGA. The length of the CDR3 is 16 residues. CDR3 sequence: CATRQGTPSGANVLTF. CDR3 nucleotide sequence: TGTGCCACCAGACAGGGGACGCCCTCTGGGGCCAACGTCCTGACTTTC.

This clone was recorded only once. The same CDR3 can be traced to other DNA sequences in this sample. The chain combines TRBV6-1 with TRBJ2-3; unclear D gene. V was trimmed by 2 bases and J by 0 bases, leaving 3 bases between them. The CDR3 contains 13 residues. Looked up from germline, CDR1 is MNHNS and CDR2 is SASEGT. The CDR3 coding sequence is TGTGCCAGCAGTGAATCGAGCACAGATACGCAGTATTTT. This codes for CASSESSTDTQYF.

Only a few counts were recorded for this clone. The V call is TRBV9, the J call TRBJ1-2, with D unresolved. This CDR3 is 15 amino acids long. The ends were cut back, 0 bases at V and 6 bases at J, with 15 bases in the middle. Germline V gene lookup returns CDR1 SGDLS and CDR2 YYNGEE. The CDR3 here is CASSVGGRILDGYTF. CDR3 coding DNA: TGTGCCAGCAGCGTAGGCGGGCGGATCCTCGATGGCTACACCTTC.

This rearrangement joins TRBV4-3 to TRBJ2-1, with 9 positions matching TRBD1. This CDR3 spans 17 amino acids. J was trimmed by 4 bases and V by 1 base; bases with no gene match: 8. The germline V gene has CDR1 LGHNA and CDR2 YSLEER. The CDR3 reads CASSQGGPGTGYNEQFF. In DNA form, the CDR3 reads TGCGCCAGCAGCCAAGGGGGACCCGGGACAGGGTACAATGAGCAGTTCTTC.

The chain couples TRBV4-1 to TRBJ1-4; no reliable D call. Germline V gene sequence: CDR1 MGHRA, CDR2 YSYEKL. V was cut by 3 bases and J by 7 bases, with 15 bases left in between. The CDR3 covers 15 residues. The chain's CDR3 is CASSQPRSLVEKLFF. The CDR3 DNA is TGCGCCAGCAGCCAGCCCCGGAGCCTTGTTGAAAAACTGTTTTTT.

This clone was observed a handful of times. The rearrangement links TRBV6-5 to TRBJ1-2; 7 positions match TRBD1. Per the germline V gene, CDR1 is MNHEY and CDR2 is SVGAGI. The CDR3 totals 14 residues. Trimming cost V 5 bases and J 3 bases; bases outside gene matches: 6. The CDR3 protein is CASSRTTGYYGYTF. The CDR3 nucleotides are TGTGCCAGCAGTAGAACGACAGGGTACTATGGCTACACCTTC.

The chain joins TRBV27 to TRBJ2-7; the D gene is possibly TRBD1 (7 bases). Germline V gene sequence: CDR1 MNHEY, CDR2 SMNVEV (reference sequence). The CDR3 totals 15 residues. The V end lost 2 bases, the J end lost 1 base, and 12 bases lay between the germline ends. The CDR3 DNA reads TGTGCCAGCAGTTTAGGAGGGGGCGGGTCCTACGAGCAGTACTTC. Translating gives CASSLGGGGSYEQYF.

The chain employs TRBV6-1 and TRBJ1-1; D possibly corresponds to TRBD1 (6 bases). The V and J ends lost 3 bases and 5 bases respectively, with 10 bases between them. CDR1 and CDR2 (germline): MNHNS, SASEGT. This CDR3 has 13 residues. Here the CDR3 DNA reads TGTGCCAGCAGTGACAGGGGATTGACTGAAGCTTTCTTT. It yields the protein CASSDRGLTEAFF.

The chain has TRBV7-2 and TRBJ2-5; unclear D gene. CDR1 is SGHTA, CDR2 FQGNSA, per germline. The ends were cut back, 1 base at V and 2 bases at J, with 5 bases in the middle. The CDR3 contains 13 residues. The CDR3 DNA is TGTGCCAGCAGCTTAGTCGGTCAAGAGACCCAGTACTTC. It codes for CASSLVGQETQYF.

This clone was seen only a few times. The chain has TRBV7-9 and TRBJ2-3; D is ambiguous. The CDR3 totals 13 residues. CDR1 and CDR2 (germline): SEHNR, FQNEAQ (reference sequence). The V and J ends lost 1 base and 3 bases respectively, with 5 bases between them. CDR3 sequence (DNA): TGTGCCAGCAGCTTAGGGGCAACAGATACGCAGTATTTT. Protein: CASSLGATDTQYF.

The V and J genes are TRBV28 and TRBJ1-5; D gene ambiguous. The CDR3 runs 12 residues. In germline, CDR1 is MDHEN, CDR2 SYDVKM. Deletions cut 6 bases from V and 5 bases from J, with 8 bases between. The CDR3 here is CASRLIDQPQHF. The DNA of the CDR3 is TGTGCCAGCAGGCTCATAGATCAGCCCCAGCATTTT.

The chain combines TRBV5-4 with TRBJ2-5; D ambiguous. Germline CDR1 and CDR2: SGHNT and YYREEE (reference sequence). Trimming cost V 2 bases and J 5 bases, with 13 bases left between them. The CDR3 totals 14 residues. The CDR3 DNA reads as TGTGCCAGCAGCTTAGTAGAGCCGTCGGAGACCCAGTACTTC. This translates into CASSLVEPSETQYF.

V gene TRBV6-5 combines with J gene TRBJ1-1; D call uncertain. The germline gives CDR1 MNHEY, CDR2 SVGAGI. The CDR3 consists of 13 residues. V lost 6 bases to trimming and J lost 11 bases, with 19 bases between them. In DNA form, the CDR3 reads TGTGCCAGCAGCCCAACCCTGCAGGCTCGGGCTTTCTTT. Amino acids: CASSPTLQARAFF.

V gene TRBV4-1 combines with J gene TRBJ2-3, with 7 bases fitting TRBD2. Trimming at V came to 1 base and at J to 1 base, leaving 5 bases not matched to a gene. The CDR3 is made up of 16 amino acids. Germline V gene data show CDR1 as MGHRA and CDR2 as YSYEKL. The CDR3, as DNA: TGCGCCAGCAGCCAAGTTCTGGGGAGGGGCACAGATACGCAGTATTTT. Translated: CASSQVLGRGTDTQYF.

The chain links TRBV27 to TRBJ2-5; D possibly corresponds to TRBD1 (5 bases). Judging by the DNA end, TRBJ2-7 fits better; the J call may be wrong. This CDR3 is 13 amino acids long. CDR1 is MNHEY and CDR2 is SMNVEV in the germline V gene (reference sequence). CDR3 loop: CASSSLGAYEQYF. The CDR3, as DNA: TGTGCCAGCAGTTCCCTAGGGGCCTACGAGCAGTACTTC.

This clone was seen more than once but under ten times. The V gene is TRBV4-2, the J gene TRBJ2-3; D is possibly TRBD2 (5 bases). There are 15 residues in the CDR3. V shed 0 bases and J shed 6 bases, with 13 bases lying between them. The germline CDR1 and CDR2 sequences are LGHNA and YNFKEQ. The CDR3 sequence is CASSQDGKGMDTQYF. CDR3 nucleotide sequence: TGTGCCAGCAGCCAAGACGGGAAGGGAATGGATACGCAGTATTTT.

The J gene is TRBJ1-5, the V gene TRBV4-3; 7 nucleotides line up with TRBD1. The CDR3 is made up of 17 amino acids. Germline V gene lookup returns CDR1 LGHNA and CDR2 YSLEER. Trimming took 1 base from V and 3 from J; bases not matched to a gene: 9. The CDR3 sequence: CASSQGTTGINNQPQHF. CDR3 bases: TGCGCCAGCAGCCAAGGGACGACAGGGATTAACAATCAGCCCCAGCATTTT.